These 12 T cell receptor beta chains originate from one sample sequenced in a study of CD8 T cells in ankylosing spondylitis. Study-wide results and limits: In ankylosing spondylitis blood, a motif of 7 to 9 highly homologous TCR beta variants appeared characteristic.

TCRdb processed the 5' RACE reads anew with MiXCR; each CDR3 protein has one entry. The sample comprises hundreds of thousands of distinct CDR3 sequences, about an eighth of which are singletons, and about 0.49% rests with the top ten. These receptors lack a known antigen. Sequenced input: blood, either unsorted or a sorted T cell fraction (not recorded which). The receptors were gathered from a male donor with ankylosing spondylitis.

This clonotype appeared many times. The chain joins TRBV12-3 or TRBV12-4 to TRBJ2-7; D not certain. The CDR3 runs 10 residues. The CDR3 loop reads CARSGYEQYF. The CDR3 nucleotides are TGTGCTAGGTCTGGGTACGAGCAGTACTTC.

The gene calls are TRBV7-9 and TRBJ2-1; D is unresolved. V lost 5 bases, J lost 2 bases, and 13 bases lay in between. Per the germline V gene, CDR1 is SEHNR and CDR2 is FQNEAQ (reference sequence). The CDR3 has 15 residues. The CDR3 sequence: CASSKQIFPYNEQFF. Written as DNA, the CDR3 is TGTGCCAGCAGCAAACAAATTTTTCCCTACAATGAGCAGTTCTTC.

A few counts support this clonotype. J is TRBJ2-1 and V is TRBV5-1; D perhaps matches TRBD2 (5 bases). The CDR3 loop spans 15 amino acids. The V end was cut by 7 bases, the J end by 0 bases, with 14 bases between. The V gene's germline CDR1 is SGHRS and CDR2 YFSETQ. In DNA form, the CDR3 reads TGCGCCAGCTTGAGGGCGCCTAGCTCCTACAATGAGCAGTTCTTC. It specifies CASLRAPSSYNEQFF.

This sequence joins TRBV7-2 and TRBJ2-5, with TRBD2 matching over 7 bases. In germline, CDR1 is SGHTA, CDR2 FQGNSA. The V gene end was trimmed by 7 bases and the J gene end by 2 bases; junction bases not matched to a gene: 7. The CDR3 spans 14 residues. DNA for the CDR3: TGTGCCAGCAAAGGCGGGAGATCTCAAGAGACCCAGTACTTC. This sequence encodes CASKGGRSQETQYF.

In this sample, this clonotype turned up many times. The chain joins TRBV7-2 to TRBJ2-1; D uncertain. In germline, CDR1 is SGHTA, CDR2 FQGNSA. This CDR3 is 13 amino acids long. Trimming took 1 base from V and 6 from J, leaving 7 bases between them. CDR3 bases: TGTGCCAGCAGCTTAGGTCCCCCCAATGAGCAGTTCTTC. Translated, it gives CASSLGPPNEQFF. The full variable domain, in which reference TRBV7-2 and TRBJ2-1 provide the parts outside the CDR3, is GAGVSQSPSNKVTEKGKDVELRCDPISGHTALYWYRQSLGQGLEFLIYFQGNSAPDKSGLPSDRFSAERTGGSVSTLTIQRTQQEDSAVYLCASSLGPPNEQFFGPGTRLTVL.

The chain recombines TRBV20-1 with TRBJ2-7, with 8 positions matching TRBD2. Germline V lookup: CDR1 DFQATT, CDR2 SNEGSKA (reference sequence). V lost 6 bases, J lost 3 bases, and 22 bases stayed unmatched. The CDR3 has 18 amino acids. CDR3 DNA: TGCAGTGCCCGATCAACCCGCGGCGAAGGACTAGCAGGCTACGAGCAGTACTTC. Translation: CSARSTRGEGLAGYEQYF.

This clonotype came up a few times. The gene calls are TRBV18 and TRBJ2-7; possible D gene TRBD1, 5 bases. CDR3 length: 17 amino acids. Trimming took 1 base from V and 0 from J, leaving 16 bases between them. CDR1 is KGHSH, CDR2 LQKENI, per germline. The CDR3 bases are TGTGCCAGCTCACCACAGGGGTCCCACCCTAGCTCCTACGAGCAGTACTTC. It specifies CASSPQGSHPSSYEQYF.

This clonotype occurred many times. The chain recombines TRBV5-1 with TRBJ2-2; TRBD1 matches at 8 bases. The germline CDR1 and CDR2 sequences are SGHRS and YFSETQ. The CDR3 covers 15 residues. V was pared by 3 bases and J by 7 bases, with 8 bases of the junction left unmatched. The CDR3 sequence: CASSSGTGGFGELFF. Written as DNA, the CDR3 is TGCGCCAGCAGCTCCGGGACAGGAGGCTTCGGGGAGCTGTTTTTT.

The chain couples TRBV7-2 to TRBJ1-5, with D hard to call. V lost 2 bases and J 7 bases, leaving 9 bases between the germline ends. CDR3 length: 13 amino acids. CDR1 is SGHTA, CDR2 FQGNSA, per germline. The CDR3 loop reads CASSLILDQPQHF. The CDR3 nucleotides read TGTGCCAGCAGCTTAATTTTGGACCAGCCCCAGCATTTT.

This clonotype was counted a few times. The rearrangement joins TRBV7-3 to TRBJ1-6; weak D call: TRBD1 (6 bases). The V gene lost 5 bases and the J gene lost 5 bases, with 16 bases spanning the gap. Germline V gene sequence: CDR1 SGHTA, CDR2 FQGTGA. This CDR3 has 16 amino acids. CDR3 coding DNA: TGTGCCAGCAGCCGAAACAGGGACCTTAATAATTCACCCCTCCACTTT. Its translation is CASSRNRDLNNSPLHF.

This clonotype was detected a few times. The chain couples TRBV20-1 to TRBJ2-5, with 7 bases aligning to TRBD1. CDR3 length: 15 residues. V shed 5 bases and J 2 bases; nucleotides not matched to a gene: 11. Germline loops: CDR1 DFQATT, CDR2 SNEGSKA (reference sequence). CDR3 DNA sequence: TGCAGTGCTCGCCTACCGGGACAGCGACAAGAGACCCAGTACTTC. This encodes CSARLPGQRQETQYF.

This clonotype was seen more than once but under ten times. This sequence joins TRBV15 and TRBJ1-3, with a possible D match to TRBD1 (6 bases). Germline V gene sequence: CDR1 LNHNV, CDR2 YYDKDF (reference sequence). Trimming removed 4 bases from V and 9 bases from J, with 16 bases in between. There are 14 residues in the CDR3. This chain's CDR3 is CATSIRTAGGTIYF. The CDR3 nucleotides are TGTGCCACCAGCATAAGGACAGCCGGTGGCACCATATATTTT.